This TCR beta chain was documented in a study of OX40 agonist ivuxolimab in advanced cancers. Profiling relied on immunoSEQ multiplex PCR, and the TCRdb table lists in-frame clones only, not all of them. The table includes some 100,000 clones, 80% to 95% detected once. The CDR3 covers 12 residues. Trimming shortened V by 3 bases and J by 6 bases, and 6 bases separated the two germline ends. Germline loops: CDR1 SGHDT, CDR2 YYEEEE. The sequence came from an adult with an advanced solid tumor such as melanoma, head and neck, liver or kidney cancer. The starting material was CD4+ or CD8+ T cells sorted from blood, obtained in a trial of the OX40 agonist ivuxolimab. This chain connects TRBV5-6 to TRBJ2-2; a weak D match, TRBD1 (5 bases). The CDR3 here is CASSWGAGELFF. The CDR3 coding sequence is TGTGCCAGCAGCTGGGGCGCCGGGGAGCTGTTTTTT. Full variable domain (outside the CDR3, taken from reference TRBV5-6 and TRBJ2-2): DAGVTQSPTHLIKTRGQQVTLRCSPKSGHDTVSWYQQALGQGPQFIFQYYEEEERQRGNFPDRFSGHQFPNYSSELNVNALLLGDSALYLCASSWGAGELFFGEGSRLTVL.